The table lists the clone carrying this T cell receptor beta chain with many counts. The entry originates in a study of blood T cells in healthy people across ages. Background on the study: For every two T cells, template switching captured about one barcoded beta molecule.

A second PCR, run for about 7 to 11 cycles, used a sample-barcoded 5' primer plus a J-beta primer mix. In TCRdb, the 5' RACE reads were re-called with MiXCR into one record per CDR3 protein. The data show some 790,000 distinct CDR3 sequences, under 35% seen once. The CDR3 consists of 14 residues. Germline CDR1 reads SGHTA; CDR2 reads FQGNSA. The ends were cut back, 1 base at V and 6 bases at J, with 13 bases in the middle. This clonotype originated in a woman aged 80 or over in good health. The V call is TRBV7-2, the J call TRBJ2-7, with D uncertain. Sequencing was done on a sample of blood. For the CDR3, the DNA is TGTGCCAGCAGCTTAGTTGGAGAGAGGTTCGAGCAGTACTTC. Its protein is CASSLVGERFEQYF. The full variable domain, completed using reference TRBV7-2 and TRBJ2-7, is GAGVSQSPSNKVTEKGKDVELRCDPISGHTALYWYRQSLGQGLEFLIYFQGNSAPDKSGLPSDRFSAERTGGSVSTLTIQRTQQEDSAVYLCASSLVGERFEQYFGPGTRLTVT.